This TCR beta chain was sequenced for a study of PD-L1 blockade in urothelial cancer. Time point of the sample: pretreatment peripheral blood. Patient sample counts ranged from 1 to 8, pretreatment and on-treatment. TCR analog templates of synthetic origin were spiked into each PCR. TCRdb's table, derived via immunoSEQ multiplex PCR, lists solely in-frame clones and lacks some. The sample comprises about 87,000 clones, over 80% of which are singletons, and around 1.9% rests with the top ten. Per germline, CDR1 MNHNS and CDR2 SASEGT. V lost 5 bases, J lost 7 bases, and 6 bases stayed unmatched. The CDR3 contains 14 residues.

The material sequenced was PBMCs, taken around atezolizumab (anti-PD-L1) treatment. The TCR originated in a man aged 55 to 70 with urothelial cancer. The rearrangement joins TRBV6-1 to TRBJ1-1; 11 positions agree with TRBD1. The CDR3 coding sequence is TGTGCCAGCAGTATGGACAGGGGGCAGGGTGAAGCTTTCTTT. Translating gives CASSMDRGQGEAFF.